This TCR beta chain was recorded in a study of blood T cell repertoires in COVID-19. Sequencing used immunoSEQ multiplex PCR; TCRdb keeps in-frame clones, though not all of them. The data show over 10,000 clones, 70% to 90% seen once. Per the germline V gene, CDR1 is MNHEY and CDR2 is SVGAGI. The CDR3 loop spans 16 amino acids. V trimming: 0 bases; J trimming: 7 bases; junction bases outside the gene matches: 8. The receptor's source is a human donor in a cohort sampled during active COVID-19. The J gene is TRBJ2-2, the V gene TRBV6-5; 7 bases line up with TRBD1. The material sequenced was peripheral blood. This CDR3 reads CASSYSFRGYFGELFF. The CDR3 DNA sequence: TGTGCCAGCAGTTACTCGTTCAGGGGGTACTTCGGGGAGCTGTTTTTT.